The source of this T cell receptor beta chain is a study of T cell repertoires in cytomegalovirus infection. The overall study: CMV infection together with matching HLA type was indicated by public TCR beta signatures. Regarding the study as a whole: Cumulative public TCR beta family frequency identified CMV carriers with the relevant HLA. CMV-specific TCR beta clonotypes restricted by HLA-C were the ones dominating the ex vivo response.

TCRdb used MiXCR to reprocess the reads, holding one entry per CDR3 protein. The sample shows 200,000 to 300,000 distinct CDR3 sequences, roughly 9.1% of them seen only once. Note on this clonotype: Its antigen is currently unknown.

CDR1 and CDR2 (germline): MNHEY, SVGEGT. The CDR3 has 14 residues. Deletions cut 6 bases from V and 2 bases from J, with 13 bases between. The chain employs TRBV6-2 or TRBV6-3 and TRBJ1-2; no clear D. Sequencing input: PBMCs. The receptor's source is a human donor in good health (CMV status not recorded). Some clones in this sample may be carry-over from other donors' samples. CDR3 region: CASSTGMRNYGYTF. In DNA, the CDR3 is TGTGCCAGCAGCACGGGGATGCGAAACTATGGCTACACCTTC.